These 18 T cell receptor beta chains were sequenced from one sample in a study of cytomegalovirus exposure and HLA in healthy donors. 13 Jbeta primers and 60 Vbeta primers were used for the PCR. Sequencing used immunoSEQ multiplex PCR; TCRdb keeps in-frame clones, though not all of them. This table holds 150,000 to 200,000 clones, around 75% found once. The specimen sequenced was PBMCs. The receptor set was obtained from a male donor in good health and CMV-seronegative.

The rearrangement joins TRBV21-1 to TRBJ2-6; no DNA check was done on the table's D call, TRBD1. TRBV21-1 is flagged as a pseudogene. The CDR3 has 20 amino acids. The CDR3 DNA reads TGTGCCAGCAGCGCCCCCGCCATCTGGACAGGCACCTCTGGGGCCAACGTCCTGACTTTC. Translating gives CASSAPAIWTGTSGANVLTF.

The chain is built from TRBV4-2 and TRBJ2-1; 10 bases are shared with TRBD2. Germline V gives CDR1 LGHNA, CDR2 YNFKEQ. With 4 bases clipped from V and 1 base from J, the junction kept 19 bases outside the gene matches. The CDR3 totals 21 residues. The CDR3 DNA follows: TGTGCCAGCAGCCCCAACCGTCAGCGGGGGGGCGCCTTGCCTTCCTACAATGAGCAGTTCTTC. This gives the protein CASSPNRQRGGALPSYNEQFF.

This clone appeared a few times. The junction departs from germline at one end; a sequencing error may be responsible. The genes are TRBV7-9 and TRBJ2-1; D remains ambiguous. This CDR3 is 16 amino acids long. Germline V gene lookup returns CDR1 SEHNR and CDR2 FQNEAQ (reference sequence). CDR3 region: CSSSLGRGSSYNEQFF. The CDR3 region has the DNA TGTTCCAGCAGCTTAGGGCGCGGTTCCTCCTACAATGAGCAGTTCTTC. The full variable domain, its missing parts supplied by reference TRBV7-9 and TRBJ2-1, is DTGVSQNPRHKITKRGQNVTFRCDPISEHNRLYWYRQTLGQGPEFLTYFQNEAQLEKSRLLSDRFSAERPKGSFSTLEIQRTEQGDSAMYLCSSSLGRGSSYNEQFFGPGTRLTVL.

The count of this clone is one. V is TRBV29-1 and J is TRBJ2-5, with TRBD2 matching over 7 bases. Trimming cost V 3 bases and J 0 bases; bases outside gene matches: 1. Germline CDR1 and CDR2: SQVTM and ANQGSEA. The CDR3 consists of 13 residues. This chain's CDR3 is CSVDSGDQETQYF. The DNA for the CDR3 is TGCAGCGTTGACAGCGGGGACCAAGAGACCCAGTACTTC.

The chain recombines TRBV28 with TRBJ2-3, with D tentatively TRBD2 (5 bases). CDR3 size: 15 residues. Germline V lookup: CDR1 MDHEN, CDR2 SYDVKM. The V end was cut by 2 bases, the J end by 0 bases, with 9 bases between. The CDR3 DNA sequence: TGTGCCAGCAGTTTACTTCCGGGAAGCACAGATACGCAGTATTTT. Translated, it gives CASSLLPGSTDTQYF.

The chain couples TRBV9 to TRBJ1-4; possibly TRBD1 for D (5 bases). Trimming shortened V by 1 base and J by 0 bases, and 7 bases separated the two germline ends. The CDR3 covers 15 residues. Germline CDR1 is SGDLS and CDR2 is YYNGEE. The CDR3 loop is CASSVTTATNEKLFF. The CDR3 nucleotides are TGTGCCAGCAGCGTAACGACAGCAACTAATGAAAAACTGTTTTTT. Full variable domain (outside the CDR3, taken from reference TRBV9 and TRBJ1-4): DSGVTQTPKHLITATGQRVTLRCSPRSGDLSVYWYQQSLDQGLQFLIQYYNGEERAKGNILERFSAQQFPDLHSELNLSSLELGDSALYFCASSVTTATNEKLFFGSGTQLSVL.

This clone occurred a few times. The chain joins TRBV6-4 to TRBJ2-3, with 7 bases fitting TRBD2. V dropped 5 bases and J dropped 0; count of bases not matched to a gene: 5. The CDR3 has 15 residues. The germline V gene has CDR1 MRHNA and CDR2 SNTAGT. CDR3 in DNA: TGTGCCAGCAGTCTTCTAGCGGATAGCACAGATACGCAGTATTTT. Amino acids: CASSLLADSTDTQYF.

This chain uses TRBV27 with TRBJ2-6; no clear D gene. V lost 10 bases to trimming and J lost 0 bases, with 10 bases between them. The CDR3 is 14 amino acids. Germline-derived CDR1 and CDR2 are MNHEY and SMNVEV (reference sequence). The CDR3 loop reads CATALSSGANVLTF. In DNA, the CDR3 is TGTGCCACCGCTCTGAGCTCTGGGGCCAACGTCCTGACTTTC.

Details on this clone: Relative to the germline gene, one junction end is altered; a read error may explain this. This chain connects TRBV7-9 to TRBJ2-1, with 11 bases lining up with TRBD2. This CDR3 region has 15 residues. Germline V gives CDR1 SEHNR, CDR2 FQNEAQ (reference sequence). The CDR3 region is CSSSLAGTSGNEQFF. The CDR3 region has the DNA TGTTCCAGCAGCTTAGCCGGGACTAGCGGAAACGAGCAGTTCTTC.

In its sample, this clone was seen a few times. The chain recombines TRBV28 with TRBJ2-1; 11 bases map to TRBD2. The V segment lost 5 bases and the J segment 5 bases; nucleotides outside the gene matches: 14. Per the germline V gene, CDR1 is MDHEN and CDR2 is SYDVKM. CDR3 length: 18 residues. The CDR3 here is CASSLYYSGRAGNNEQFF. The CDR3 nucleotides are TGTGCCAGCAGTCTGTACTATAGCGGGAGGGCGGGTAACAATGAGCAGTTCTTC.

A note on this clone: The junction departs from germline at one end; a sequencing error may be responsible. The J gene is TRBJ2-3, the V gene TRBV13; D possibly corresponds to TRBD1 (5 bases). CDR1 and CDR2 from the germline V gene are PRHDT and FYEKMQ (reference sequence). The CDR3 sequence is 14 residues long. The CDR3 DNA follows: TGTGCCAGCAGCCTAGGACATATCACAGATACGCAGTATTTT. It yields the protein CASSLGHITDTQYF.

Only a few counts were recorded for this clone. The chain employs TRBV7-9 and TRBJ2-2; 9 positions match TRBD1. The germline V gene encodes CDR1 SEHNR and CDR2 FQNEAQ (reference sequence). The V and J ends lost 5 bases and 3 bases, in that order; junction bases with no gene match: 4. CDR3 length: 15 amino acids. The CDR3 nucleotides read TGTGCCAGCAGCCGGGGACAGGGAGACACCGGGGAGCTGTTTTTT. Its protein product is CASSRGQGDTGELFF.

The chain combines TRBV18 with TRBJ1-5; D is uncertain. V was cut by 0 bases and J by 3 bases, with 6 bases left in between. This CDR3 comprises 14 residues. The V gene's germline CDR1 is KGHSH and CDR2 LQKENI. As DNA, the CDR3 is TGTGCCAGCTCACCACCATTCAACAATCAGCCCCAGCATTTT. Its protein is CASSPPFNNQPQHF.

This chain joins TRBV7-2 and TRBJ2-3; TRBD1 matches 8 bases. Germline loops: CDR1 SGHTA, CDR2 FQGNSA. V dropped 7 bases and J dropped 4; count of bases not matched to a gene: 13. There are 16 residues in the CDR3. The CDR3 DNA follows: TGTGCCAGCAACCCTGGGCACGGACAGGGCGCAGATACGCAGTATTTT. It codes for CASNPGHGQGADTQYF.

CDR3 in amino acids: CASSLLGQGASGELFF. The DNA for the CDR3 is TGTGCCAGCAGCTTACTCGGACAGGGGGCGTCCGGGGAGCTGTTTTTT. This chain joins TRBV7-6 and TRBJ2-2, with 11 bases matching TRBD1. CDR3 length: 16 amino acids. Germline V CDR1 and CDR2: SGHVS, FNYEAQ. With V trimmed by 2 bases and J by 6 bases, 5 bases remained unmatched.

The genes are TRBV7-7 and TRBJ2-5; tentative D call: TRBD2 (6 bases). The CDR3 runs to 17 residues. Germline CDR1 is SSHAT and CDR2 is FNYEAQ (reference sequence). V shed 1 base and J shed 2 bases, with 17 bases lying between them. DNA for the CDR3: TGTGCCAGCAGCTTAGGGGGGACTGGAGGAGGGCAAGAGACCCAGTACTTC. It is translated as CASSLGGTGGGQETQYF.

This sequence joins TRBV28 and TRBJ2-1, with a possible D match to TRBD1 (5 bases). The CDR3 is 14 amino acids. Trimming pared 3 bases from V and 6 bases from J, leaving 12 bases between. The germline CDR1 and CDR2 sequences are MDHEN and SYDVKM. The CDR3 reads CASSFHRLFNEQFF. The CDR3 bases are TGTGCCAGCAGTTTTCACAGGCTGTTCAATGAGCAGTTCTTC.

The CDR3 sequence is CASSVGTPRYGYTF. The CDR3 nucleotides read TGTGCCAGCAGCGTAGGGACACCTCGCTATGGCTACACCTTC. The chain joins TRBV9 to TRBJ1-2, with D perhaps matching TRBD1 (5 bases). The germline V gene encodes CDR1 SGDLS and CDR2 YYNGEE. The ends were cut back, 0 bases at V and 4 bases at J, with 10 bases in the middle. CDR3 length: 14 amino acids.